Below, 11 T cell receptor beta chains from the same sample are listed, as sequenced in a study of a mutant IDH1 vaccine in newly diagnosed glioma. No antigen is known for these receptors. The method was immunoSEQ multiplex PCR; TCRdb's version includes in-frame clones alone and lacks a portion of them. Among roughly 110,000 clones listed, 85% to 90% were seen once. Time point meaning: week 11, during vaccination. In the vaccine, a single dose held 300 ug of the mutant IDH1 20-mer peptide, along with topical imiquimod. Specimen: PBMCs, collected from a glioma patient whose treatment included an IDH1 peptide vaccine. Receptors were obtained from a woman aged 45-59 years with glioma.

This clone was counted once. The rearrangement links TRBV7-6 to TRBJ1-1; tentative D call: TRBD1 (5 bases). The CDR3 loop spans 13 amino acids. Trimming removed 2 bases at V and 2 bases at J, with 6 bases between. CDR1 and CDR2 (germline): SGHVS, FNYEAQ. CDR3 sequence reads: CASSLQGNTEAFF. The CDR3 coding sequence is TGTGCCAGCAGCTTACAGGGAAACACTGAAGCTTTCTTT.

The genes are TRBV6-5 and TRBJ1-1, with TRBD1 matching over 9 bases. The CDR3 runs 14 residues. The V and J ends lost 6 bases and 3 bases, in that order; junction bases with no gene match: 5. CDR1 and CDR2 (germline): MNHEY, SVGAGI. DNA for the CDR3: TGTGCCAGCAGATTGGGACAGGGAGACACTGAAGCTTTCTTT. Translation: CASRLGQGDTEAFF.

This clone was recorded once. This rearrangement joins TRBV7-2 to TRBJ1-4; D not certain. The CDR3 covers 12 residues. V was cut by 1 base and J by 7 bases, with 4 bases left in between. CDR1 and CDR2 from the germline V gene are SGHTA and FQGNSA. The CDR3 spells CASSLGGEKLFF. The CDR3 DNA reads as TGTGCCAGCAGCTTAGGAGGTGAAAAACTGTTTTTT. Using reference TRBV7-2 and TRBJ1-4 for the parts outside the CDR3, the full variable domain is GAGVSQSPSNKVTEKGKDVELRCDPISGHTALYWYRQSLGQGLEFLIYFQGNSAPDKSGLPSDRFSAERTGGSVSTLTIQRTQQEDSAVYLCASSLGGEKLFFGSGTQLSVL.

CDR3 in amino acids: CASRPPGQGTDTQYF. DNA for the CDR3: TGTGCCAGCAGACCTCCGGGACAGGGCACAGATACGCAGTATTTT. The chain employs TRBV6-5 and TRBJ2-3; 8 nucleotides line up with TRBD1. CDR1 is MNHEY and CDR2 is SVGAGI in the germline V gene. This CDR3 contains 15 residues. V lost 6 bases and J lost 1; bases outside the gene matches: 6.

The chain uses TRBV2 and TRBJ2-7; 8 nucleotides match TRBD2. After removal of 6 bases from V and 1 base from J, the junction contained 5 bases not matched to a gene. Germline loops: CDR1 SNHLY, CDR2 FYNNEI. The CDR3 runs 14 residues. This chain's CDR3 is CASSPGLGSYEQYF. CDR3 DNA sequence: TGTGCCAGCAGCCCGGGACTAGGGTCCTACGAGCAGTACTTC.

The genes are TRBV19 and TRBJ2-7; TRBD1 matches at 7 bases. The CDR3 covers 16 residues. The junction had 8 bases not matched to a gene; V was cut back by 3 bases and J by 0 bases. In germline, CDR1 is LNHDA, CDR2 SQIVND (reference sequence). The CDR3 DNA is TGTGCCAGTAGTATTAAGGGGGCAGGAAGCTCCTACGAGCAGTACTTC. Translation: CASSIKGAGSSYEQYF.

This chain joins TRBV29-1 and TRBJ1-2; TRBD1 matches 7 bases. The germline V gene encodes CDR1 SQVTM and CDR2 ANQGSEA. This CDR3 has 13 residues. V shed 4 bases, J shed 3 bases, and the junction held 5 bases outside the gene matches. CDR3 amino acids: CSVGDREDYGYTF. The CDR3 bases are TGCAGCGTTGGAGACAGGGAAGACTATGGCTACACCTTC.

This sequence joins TRBV28 and TRBJ2-2; 8 nucleotides agree with TRBD1. Germline V lookup: CDR1 MDHEN, CDR2 SYDVKM. V was pared by 7 bases and J by 8 bases, with 6 bases of the junction left unmatched. CDR3 length: 13 residues. This CDR3 reads CASNDRGIGELFF. The DNA of the CDR3 is TGTGCCAGCAACGACAGGGGCATTGGGGAGCTGTTTTTT. The full variable domain, its missing parts supplied by reference TRBV28 and TRBJ2-2, is DVKVTQSSRYLVKRTGEKVFLECVQDMDHENMFWYRQDPGLGLRLIYFSYDVKMKEKGDIPEGYSVSREKKERFSLILESASTNQTSMYLCASNDRGIGELFFGEGSRLTVL.

The V call is TRBV13, the J call TRBJ2-5; D possibly corresponds to TRBD1 (6 bases). Between the trimmed V and J ends, which lost 8 bases and 2 bases, there was a span of 12 bases. CDR1 is PRHDT, CDR2 FYEKMQ, per germline (reference sequence). The CDR3 sequence is 13 residues long. In DNA, the CDR3 is TGTGCCAGCCTGTGGGGGCAACAAGAGACCCAGTACTTC. As protein: CASLWGQQETQYF. Together with reference TRBV13 and TRBJ2-5, the CDR3 gives the full variable domain: AAGVIQSPRHLIKEKRETATLKCYPIPRHDTVYWYQQGPGQDPQFLISFYEKMQSDKGSIPDRFSAQQFSDYHSELNMSSLELGDSALYFCASLWGQQETQYFGPGTRLLVL.

This clone was counted once. V gene TRBV6-5 combines with J gene TRBJ1-5, with 7 positions matching TRBD1. CDR1 is MNHEY and CDR2 is SVGAGI in the germline V gene. The CDR3 runs 13 residues. Germline trimming cut 6 bases from V and 5 bases from J; bases unmatched to any gene: 4. CDR3 bases: TGTGCCAGCAGCCGACAGGGAGATCAGCCCCAGCATTTT. It translates to CASSRQGDQPQHF.

This clone was observed a few times. The rearrangement links TRBV6-1 to TRBJ2-1; D uncertain. Germline V gives CDR1 MNHNS, CDR2 SASEGT. The V gene lost 6 bases and the J gene lost 4 bases, with 10 bases spanning the gap. The CDR3 covers 13 residues. CDR3: CASRRWIYNEQFF. In nucleotides, the CDR3 is TGTGCCAGCAGGAGGTGGATTTACAATGAGCAGTTCTTC.